This T cell receptor (beta chain) was sequenced for a study of T cells in Graves' hyperthyroidism and ophthalmopathy. RNA transcripts provided the source from which TCR beta CDR3 regions were amplified. HTBI primers were employed in a first-round RT-PCR of the TCR CDR3. Using its own MiXCR run on the multiplex PCR reads, TCRdb lists one record per CDR3 protein. The repertoire holds roughly 100,000 distinct CDR3 sequences, roughly 40% seen once, with 9.5% to 13% in the top ten. This clonotype was detected ten times or more. From germline, CDR1 is DFQATT and CDR2 SNEGSKA (reference sequence). J gave up 5 bases and V 6 bases, and 15 bases lay outside the gene matches. This CDR3 has 16 amino acids.

Input material: peripheral blood or thyroid tissue (not recorded which). This TCR came from a woman in her thirties with Graves' hyperthyroidism. The chain is built from TRBV20-1 and TRBJ2-5, with 10 bases that match TRBD2. CDR3 bases: TGCAGTGCCGGCTTGTTCGCAGCGGGAGGGGGGGAGACCCAGTACTTC. It specifies CSAGLFAAGGGETQYF.